This T cell receptor beta chain was profiled in a study of blood T cells in healthy people across ages. Through a sample-barcoded 5' primer and a J-beta primer mix, a second PCR was run for roughly 6 to 12 cycles. TCRdb re-called the 5' RACE reads through MiXCR, storing one row per CDR3 protein. The table shows about 900,000 distinct CDR3 sequences, with approximately 67% occurring only once. The CDR3 has 16 amino acids. Looked up from germline, CDR1 is DFQATT and CDR2 is SNEGSKA (reference sequence). The sample comprised blood. The chain is built from TRBV20-1 and TRBJ2-5; 10 bases line up with TRBD2. The DNA end lines up better with TRBJ2-7; the J call may be wrong. This TCR was recovered from a man aged 30-40 years in good health. The CDR3 protein is CSASPLAGAGYNEQYF. The CDR3 DNA reads TGCAGTGCTTCTCCCCTAGCGGGGGCCGGGTACAACGAGCAGTACTTC.